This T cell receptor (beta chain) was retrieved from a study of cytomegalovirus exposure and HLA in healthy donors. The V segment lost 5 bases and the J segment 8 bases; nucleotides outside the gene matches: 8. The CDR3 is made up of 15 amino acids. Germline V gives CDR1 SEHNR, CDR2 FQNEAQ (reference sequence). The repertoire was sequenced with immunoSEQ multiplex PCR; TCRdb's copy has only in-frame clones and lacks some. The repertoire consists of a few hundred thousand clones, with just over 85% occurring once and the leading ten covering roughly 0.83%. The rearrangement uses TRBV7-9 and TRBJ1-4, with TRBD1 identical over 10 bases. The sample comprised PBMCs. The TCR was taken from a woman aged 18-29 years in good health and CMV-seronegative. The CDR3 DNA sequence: TGTGCCAGCAGCCACCGGACAGGGGGGGGCGAAAAACTGTTTTTT. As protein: CASSHRTGGGEKLFF. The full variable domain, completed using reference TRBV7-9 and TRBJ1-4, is DTGVSQNPRHKITKRGQNVTFRCDPISEHNRLYWYRQTLGQGPEFLTYFQNEAQLEKSRLLSDRFSAERPKGSFSTLEIQRTEQGDSAMYLCASSHRTGGGEKLFFGSGTQLSVL.